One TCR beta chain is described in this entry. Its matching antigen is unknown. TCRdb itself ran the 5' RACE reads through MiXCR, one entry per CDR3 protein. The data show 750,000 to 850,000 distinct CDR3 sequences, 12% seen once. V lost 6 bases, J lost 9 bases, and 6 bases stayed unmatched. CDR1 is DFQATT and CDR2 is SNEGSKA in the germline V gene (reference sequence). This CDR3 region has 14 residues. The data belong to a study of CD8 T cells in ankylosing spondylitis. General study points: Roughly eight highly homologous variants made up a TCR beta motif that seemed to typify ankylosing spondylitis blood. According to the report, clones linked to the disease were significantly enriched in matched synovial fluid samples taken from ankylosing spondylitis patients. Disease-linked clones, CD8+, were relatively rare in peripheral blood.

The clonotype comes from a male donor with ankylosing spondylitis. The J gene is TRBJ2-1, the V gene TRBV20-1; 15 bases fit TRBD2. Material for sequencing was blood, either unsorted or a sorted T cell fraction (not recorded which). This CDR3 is CSAWTSGRAVEQFF. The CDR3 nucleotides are TGCAGTGCGTGGACTAGCGGGAGGGCGGTTGAGCAGTTCTTC.